What follows is one T cell receptor (beta chain) and its context. Sequenced by immunoSEQ multiplex PCR; TCRdb stores in-frame clones only, minus some. The repertoire holds some 410,000 clones, with approximately 92% as singletons. The data were taken from a study of control samples from healthy donors and cancer patients. The germline CDR1 and CDR2 sequences are SEHNR and FQNEAQ (reference sequence). V was shortened by 0 bases and J by 10 bases, with 10 bases between the two germline ends. The CDR3 is made up of 13 amino acids. The clonotype originates from a man in his forties with head and neck cancer. The sequencing sample was made of PBMCs. The chain links TRBV7-9 to TRBJ2-1, with a possible D match to TRBD2 (6 bases). The CDR3 DNA reads as TGTGCCAGCAGCTTAGCGGGAGGCAGCGAGCAGTTCTTC. It yields the protein CASSLAGGSEQFF.